The 25 T cell receptor beta chains given below trace back to one sample, sequenced in a study of cytomegalovirus exposure and HLA in healthy donors. The PCR made use of 60 Vbeta and 13 Jbeta primers. Generated by immunoSEQ multiplex PCR, the TCRdb table keeps only in-frame clones and is missing some. Seen in this sample are about 33,000 clones; the ten most common clones hold around 3.6%. The sample was PBMCs. The receptors were gathered from a man in his forties in good health and CMV-seronegative.

The chain carries TRBV9 and TRBJ2-3; TRBD2 aligns across 11 bases. The V gene's germline CDR1 is SGDLS and CDR2 YYNGEE. Losses at the gene ends were 3 bases for V and 6 bases for J; bases not matched to a gene: 12. The CDR3 loop spans 17 amino acids. This chain's CDR3 is CASSALPSGRYADTQYF. The CDR3 region has the DNA TGTGCCAGCAGCGCCCTTCCTAGCGGGAGGTATGCGGATACGCAGTATTTT.

The chain recombines TRBV4-2 with TRBJ1-1, with TRBD1 as a possible D gene (5 bases). The V gene lost 4 bases and the J gene lost 1 base, with 7 bases spanning the gap. CDR1 and CDR2 from the germline V gene are LGHNA and YNFKEQ. This CDR3 has 13 residues. CDR3 DNA sequence: TGTGCCAGCAGCCCCGGGGGGAACACTGAAGCTTTCTTT. Amino acids: CASSPGGNTEAFF.

As for this clone: Its ends do not fully match the called genes, so a read error is possible. The CDR3 sequence: CAWSVGGQGANAEAFF. CDR3 in DNA: TGTGCCTGGAGTGTTGGGGGGCAGGGGGCGAACGCTGAAGCTTTCTTT. The V call is TRBV30, the J call TRBJ1-1, with 8 bases that match TRBD1. The V gene's germline CDR1 is GTSNPN and CDR2 SVGIG (reference sequence). The CDR3 is 16 amino acids.

The chain employs TRBV4-1 and TRBJ1-3; the D gene is possibly TRBD1 (6 bases). Germline assignment: CDR1 MGHRA and CDR2 YSYEKL. The CDR3 extends over 16 amino acids. The germline V and J ends were trimmed by 4 bases and 2 bases, with 15 bases remaining between them. CDR3 in amino acids: CASSRDWTETGNTIYF. The CDR3 coding sequence is TGCGCCAGCAGCCGGGATTGGACAGAAACTGGAAACACCATATATTTT.

The gene calls are TRBV5-4 and TRBJ2-7; 9 bases agree with TRBD2. Germline assignment: CDR1 SGHNT and CDR2 YYREEE (reference sequence). V was pared by 5 bases and J by 3 bases, with 9 bases of the junction left unmatched. This CDR3 has 15 residues. This CDR3 reads CASSSSGTFYYEQYF. DNA of the CDR3: TGTGCCAGCAGTTCTAGCGGGACCTTCTACTACGAGCAGTACTTC.

As to this clone: One end of the junction does not line up with germline, which may come from a read error. The chain links TRBV7-9 to TRBJ1-1, with a tentative D call TRBD1 (6 bases). Germline CDR1 is SEHNR and CDR2 is FQNEAQ (reference sequence). This CDR3 spans 14 amino acids. Written as DNA, the CDR3 is TGTGCCAGCAGTCGCAATCAGGGGAACGCTGAAGCTTTCTTT. Translation: CASSRNQGNAEAFF. Based on the CDR3 plus reference TRBV7-9 and TRBJ1-1, the full variable domain is DTGVSQNPRHKITKRGQNVTFRCDPISEHNRLYWYRQTLGQGPEFLTYFQNEAQLEKSRLLSDRFSAERPKGSFSTLEIQRTEQGDSAMYLCASSRNQGNAEAFFGQGTRLTVV.

This rearrangement joins TRBV30 to TRBJ2-7; D might be TRBD2 (6 bases). Trimming took off 5 bases at V and 6 bases at J, with 11 bases between the two ends. Per germline, CDR1 GTSNPN and CDR2 SVGIG (reference sequence). The CDR3 is 11 amino acids. The CDR3 loop is CAWDAGSEQYF. In nucleotides, the CDR3 is TGTGCCTGGGACGCGGGAAGCGAGCAGTACTTC.

The rearrangement joins TRBV4-1 to TRBJ1-5, with no clear D. CDR1 is MGHRA and CDR2 is YSYEKL in the germline V gene. The CDR3 is made up of 15 amino acids. Trimming cost V 0 bases and J 4 bases, with 10 bases left between them. The CDR3 nucleotides read TGCGCCAGCAGCCAAGATCCCAACCGGAATCAGCCCCAGCATTTT. Protein sequence: CASSQDPNRNQPQHF.

The chain recombines TRBV9 with TRBJ2-1; TRBD2 agrees at 8 bases. CDR3 length: 19 amino acids. With 4 bases clipped from V and 5 bases from J, the junction kept 20 bases outside the gene matches. Germline values: CDR1 SGDLS, CDR2 YYNGEE. In nucleotides, the CDR3 is TGTGCCAGCAGCCCCCTCGGTAGCGGGACCCCAGCAGCCCACAATGAGCAGTTCTTC. Translated: CASSPLGSGTPAAHNEQFF.

The V call is TRBV10-3, the J call TRBJ1-1; maybe TRBD1 (5 bases). Trimming took 6 bases from V and 3 from J, leaving 14 bases between them. The length of the CDR3 is 14 residues. The germline V gene encodes CDR1 ENHRY and CDR2 SYGVKD. Here the CDR3 reads CAISRTPEDTEAFF. The CDR3, as DNA: TGTGCCATCAGCCGGACACCTGAGGACACTGAAGCTTTCTTT.

The rearrangement joins TRBV5-1 to TRBJ2-1; a weak D match, TRBD2 (5 bases). The CDR3 is made up of 16 amino acids. V was pared by 2 bases and J by 2 bases, with 14 bases between. Germline V gives CDR1 SGHRS, CDR2 YFSETQ. DNA of the CDR3: TGCGCCAGCAGCTTCGTGTCCGGGAACACCTACAATGAGCAGTTCTTC. Translating it yields CASSFVSGNTYNEQFF.

The genes are TRBV19 and TRBJ2-4; no definite D call. V lost 6 bases to trimming and J lost 6 bases, with 9 bases between them. Germline V gene sequence: CDR1 LNHDA, CDR2 SQIVND (reference sequence). The CDR3 sequence is 12 residues long. The CDR3 DNA is TGTGCCAGTAGCAATGAGGTAAACATTCAGTACTTC. It yields the protein CASSNEVNIQYF. The full variable domain, in which reference TRBV19 and TRBJ2-4 provide the parts outside the CDR3, is DGGITQSPKYLFRKEGQNVTLSCEQNLNHDAMYWYRQDPGQGLRLIYYSQIVNDFQKGDIAEGYSVSREKKESFPLTVTSAQKNPTAFYLCASSNEVNIQYFGAGTRLSVL.

CDR3 residues: CASSLSTGATYEQYF. CDR3 bases: TGTGCCAGCAGTTTATCAACAGGGGCAACCTACGAGCAGTACTTC. The chain is built from TRBV28 and TRBJ2-7; 7 bases fit TRBD1. The germline V gene has CDR1 MDHEN and CDR2 SYDVKM. V lost 1 base and J lost 2; bases outside the gene matches: 5. The CDR3 loop spans 15 amino acids.

The chain couples TRBV28 to TRBJ1-5; D is undetermined. This CDR3 spans 14 amino acids. V was trimmed by 5 bases and J by 6 bases, leaving 14 bases between them. Germline CDR1 reads MDHEN; CDR2 reads SYDVKM. The CDR3, as DNA: TGTGCCAGCAGTACCAGCGCCCGAGTTCAGCCCCAGCATTTT. This encodes CASSTSARVQPQHF. The entire variable domain, with the rest obtained from reference TRBV28 and TRBJ1-5, is as follows: DVKVTQSSRYLVKRTGEKVFLECVQDMDHENMFWYRQDPGLGLRLIYFSYDVKMKEKGDIPEGYSVSREKKERFSLILESASTNQTSMYLCASSTSARVQPQHFGDGTRLSIL.

V gene TRBV4-1 combines with J gene TRBJ2-2; 7 bases are a match to TRBD1. The CDR3 is 16 residues long. Germline loops: CDR1 MGHRA, CDR2 YSYEKL. The ends lost 0 bases at V and 4 bases at J; junction bases unmatched: 5. CDR3 sequence: CASSQDNRGRTGELFF. The CDR3 DNA follows: TGCGCCAGCAGCCAAGATAACAGGGGTCGCACCGGGGAGCTGTTTTTT.

The J gene is TRBJ2-5, the V gene TRBV5-5, with D possibly being TRBD2 (6 bases). There are 13 residues in the CDR3. Germline V lookup: CDR1 SGHKS, CDR2 YYEKEE (reference sequence). Between the trimmed V and J ends, which lost 5 bases and 4 bases, there was a span of 12 bases. DNA for the CDR3: TGTGCCAGCAGAAATATGGGGGGAGAGACCCAGTACTTC. Translating gives CASRNMGGETQYF. Full variable domain (outside the CDR3, taken from reference TRBV5-5 and TRBJ2-5): DAGVTQSPTHLIKTRGQQVTLRCSPISGHKSVSWYQQVLGQGPQFIFQYYEKEERGRGNFPDRFSARQFPNYSSELNVNALLLGDSALYLCASRNMGGETQYFGPGTRLLVL.

The rearrangement links TRBV7-6 to TRBJ2-7; 7 bases are a match to TRBD2. Germline loops: CDR1 SGHVS, CDR2 FNYEAQ. Germline trimming cut 4 bases from V and 5 bases from J; bases unmatched to any gene: 11. The CDR3 sequence is 15 residues long. The chain's CDR3 is CASSSAGARGHEQYF. For the CDR3, the DNA is TGTGCCAGCAGCTCTGCGGGAGCTCGGGGCCACGAGCAGTACTTC.

The chain recombines TRBV12-5 with TRBJ1-5, with TRBD1 as a possible D gene (6 bases). The germline V gene has CDR1 LGHNT and CDR2 FRNRAP. This CDR3 region has 18 residues. Trimming took 4 bases from V and 4 from J, leaving 23 bases between them. For the CDR3, the DNA is TGTGCTAGTGGTTCTTCCCGGGGCGGGGGCGATAGGAATCAGCCCCAGCATTTT. Protein product: CASGSSRGGGDRNQPQHF.

The chain carries TRBV2 and TRBJ2-3, with TRBD2 matching over 9 bases. After removal of 6 bases from V and 5 bases from J, the junction contained 9 bases not matched to a gene. This CDR3 region has 15 residues. Germline CDR1 and CDR2: SNHLY and FYNNEI. As DNA, the CDR3 is TGTGCCAGCAGGGCGACTAGCGGCAACCAAGATACGCAGTATTTT. It is translated as CASRATSGNQDTQYF.

The rearrangement links TRBV5-5 to TRBJ1-1; possible D gene TRBD1, 5 bases. The V gene's germline CDR1 is SGHKS and CDR2 YYEKEE (reference sequence). V shed 3 bases and J shed 1 base, with 13 bases lying between them. The CDR3 is 15 amino acids. The CDR3 sequence: CASSWGGAGNTEAFF. CDR3 nucleotide sequence: TGTGCCAGCAGCTGGGGAGGGGCAGGGAACACTGAAGCTTTCTTT.

The chain recombines TRBV25-1 with TRBJ2-2; TRBD1 is a possible D gene (6 bases). Germline assignment: CDR1 MGHDK and CDR2 SYGVNS. This CDR3 spans 15 amino acids. V was trimmed by 2 bases and J by 3 bases, leaving 10 bases between them. The CDR3 loop reads CASSEGWGHTGELFF. The CDR3 DNA reads as TGTGCCAGCAGTGAAGGCTGGGGGCACACCGGGGAGCTGTTTTTT.

V usage is TRBV30 and J usage is TRBJ1-5, with TRBD1 matching over 7 bases. CDR3 length: 14 residues. After removal of 0 bases from V and 8 bases from J, the junction contained 7 bases not matched to a gene. The germline V gene encodes CDR1 GTSNPN and CDR2 SVGIG (reference sequence). CDR3 in amino acids: CAWSVQGLREPQHF. CDR3 bases: TGTGCCTGGAGTGTACAGGGGTTGAGGGAGCCCCAGCATTTT.

The genes are TRBV4-3 and TRBJ2-5; 9 bases are a match to TRBD2. The CDR3 contains 16 residues. The germline V gene has CDR1 LGHNA and CDR2 YSLEER. V lost 3 bases and J lost 2; bases outside the gene matches: 7. The CDR3 reads CASSHATSGSQETQYF. CDR3 nucleotides: TGCGCCAGCAGCCACGCGACTAGCGGCTCTCAAGAGACCCAGTACTTC.

The V call is TRBV9, the J call TRBJ2-2; 8 positions agree with TRBD1. The CDR3 runs to 15 residues. Germline assignment: CDR1 SGDLS and CDR2 YYNGEE. V lost 1 base, J lost 6 bases, and 5 bases stayed unmatched. The CDR3 loop reads CASSVQTGESGELFF. For the CDR3, the DNA is TGTGCCAGCAGCGTACAGACAGGGGAGTCCGGGGAGCTGTTTTTT.

The chain joins TRBV15 to TRBJ2-1; D is possibly TRBD2 (6 bases). Germline values: CDR1 LNHNV, CDR2 YYDKDF (reference sequence). V dropped 0 bases and J dropped 6 bases, with 9 bases sitting between them. The CDR3 extends over 14 amino acids. The CDR3 nucleotides read TGTGCCACCAGCAGAGACTCGGAGGGCAATGAGCAGTTCTTC. This gives the protein CATSRDSEGNEQFF. The full variable domain, its missing parts supplied by reference TRBV15 and TRBJ2-1, is DAMVIQNPRYQVTQFGKPVTLSCSQTLNHNVMYWYQQKSSQAPKLLFHYYDKDFNNEADTPDNFQSRRPNTSFCFLDIRSPGLGDTAMYLCATSRDSEGNEQFFGPGTRLTVL.